This T cell receptor (beta chain) was identified in a study of patients and donors after allogeneic stem cell transplantation. TCRdb itself ran the RT-PCR reads through MiXCR, one entry per CDR3 protein. Of some 880,000 distinct CDR3 sequences listed, approximately 18% were seen once; the top ten hold around 5.5%. Germline V gene lookup returns CDR1 SGHRS and CDR2 YFSETQ. V lost 4 bases, J lost 5 bases, and 10 bases stayed unmatched. The CDR3 totals 15 residues. In its sample, this clonotype was seen a few times. Sequenced sample: blood, either unsorted or a sorted T cell fraction (not recorded which). V is TRBV5-1 and J is TRBJ2-7; 9 bases are a match to TRBD1. The receptor comes from a human donor who was either an allogeneic HSCT recipient or a stem cell or donor lymphocyte infusion donor (not recorded which). It is not recorded whose cells these are; they may come from a transplant donor. The CDR3 bases are TGCGCCAGCAGCCCAGGCGACAGGGGGGGGAACGAGCAGTACTTC. It is translated as CASSPGDRGGNEQYF.